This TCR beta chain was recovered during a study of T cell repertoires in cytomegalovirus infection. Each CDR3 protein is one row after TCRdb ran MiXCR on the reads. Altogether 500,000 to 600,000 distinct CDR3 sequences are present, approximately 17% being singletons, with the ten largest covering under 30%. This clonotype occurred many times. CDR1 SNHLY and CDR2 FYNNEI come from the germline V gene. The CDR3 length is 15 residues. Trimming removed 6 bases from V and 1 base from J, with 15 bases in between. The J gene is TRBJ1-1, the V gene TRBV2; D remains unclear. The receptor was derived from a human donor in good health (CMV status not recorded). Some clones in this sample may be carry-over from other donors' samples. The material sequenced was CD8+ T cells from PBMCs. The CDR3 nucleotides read TGTGCCAGCAGGGCTGATCTAGGCTGGAACACTGAAGCTTTCTTT. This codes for CASRADLGWNTEAFF.